The 32 T cell receptor beta chains listed next were all sequenced from one sample in a study of cytomegalovirus exposure and HLA in healthy donors. PCR amplification relied on 60 Vbeta primers (plus 13 Jbeta primers). Sequenced by immunoSEQ multiplex PCR; TCRdb stores in-frame clones only, minus some. The sample lists about 140,000 clones; approximately 84% were seen once. Specimen: PBMCs. These receptors originate from a man aged 30 to 45 in good health and CMV-seropositive.

The J gene is TRBJ2-5, the V gene TRBV5-1; possible D gene TRBD2, 5 bases. The end of the DNA fits TRBJ2-7 better, so the J call may be wrong. This CDR3 region has 15 residues. Germline CDR1 is SGHRS and CDR2 is YFSETQ. CDR3 nucleotide sequence: TGCGCCAGCAGCTTGGCGGCTAGCCCCTCCTACGAGCAGTACTTC. Residues: CASSLAASPSYEQYF.

This chain joins TRBV25-1 and TRBJ2-1; D is perhaps TRBD2 (5 bases). Trimming left V 3 bases short and J 4 bases short, with 16 bases between. CDR1 is MGHDK, CDR2 SYGVNS, per germline. The CDR3 has 16 residues. This CDR3 is CASSDPGGYLYNEQFF. CDR3 coding DNA: TGTGCCAGCAGTGATCCTGGAGGATATCTTTACAATGAGCAGTTCTTC.

This chain connects TRBV30 to TRBJ2-2, with TRBD2 identical over 8 bases. The V and J ends lost 5 bases and 2 bases, in that order; junction bases with no gene match: 7. Germline lookup yields CDR1 GTSNPN and CDR2 SVGIG (reference sequence). The CDR3 contains 15 residues. CDR3 protein: CAWEIAGTNTGELFF. The CDR3 nucleotides are TGTGCCTGGGAAATAGCGGGGACTAACACCGGGGAGCTGTTTTTT. Using reference TRBV30 and TRBJ2-2 for the parts outside the CDR3, the full variable domain is SQTIHQWPATLVQPVGSPLSLECTVEGTSNPNLYWYRQAAGRGLQLLFYSVGIGQISSEVPQNLSASRPQDRQFILSSKKLLLSDSGFYLCAWEIAGTNTGELFFGEGSRLTVL.

J is TRBJ2-5 and V is TRBV19, with TRBD1 matching 9 bases. The J call is doubtful: the DNA matches TRBJ2-7 better. CDR3 length equals 15 residues. Germline values: CDR1 LNHDA, CDR2 SQIVND (reference sequence). CDR3: CASSTRTGETYEQYF. The DNA of the CDR3 is TGTGCCAGTAGTACCCGGACAGGGGAAACCTACGAGCAGTACTTC.

This clone was counted once. The V call is TRBV4-1, the J call TRBJ1-6, with D uncertain. The V end lost 0 bases, the J end lost 0 bases, and 18 bases lay between the germline ends. Germline V gives CDR1 MGHRA, CDR2 YSYEKL. The CDR3 runs to 20 residues. The CDR3 loop is CASSQDRSDQSYSYNSPLHF. CDR3 in DNA: TGCGCCAGCAGCCAAGATAGGAGTGATCAGTCCTACTCCTATAATTCACCCCTCCACTTT.

Comment on this clone: No conserved phenylalanine or tryptophan ends this CDR3, so it is likely a read error. The limits of the CDR3 on the DNA are not certain, so only TCRdb's listed CDR3 is given. The V call is TRBV21-1, the J call TRBJ2-3; the table's D call of TRBD2 was not tested on the DNA. TRBV21-1 is assigned pseudogene status. The CDR3 is 9 residues long, ends included. CDR3 residues: CASSKGSPE.

In nucleotides, the CDR3 is TGTGCCAGCAGTTTGAGTGCCTACGAGCAGTACTTC. As protein: CASSLSAYEQYF. The rearrangement joins TRBV28 to TRBJ2-7; no definite D call. With 3 bases removed from V and 2 bases from J, the gap between germline ends came to 5 bases. The CDR3 covers 12 residues. Germline lookup yields CDR1 MDHEN and CDR2 SYDVKM.

About this clone itself: Mismatch with germline at one junction end may stem from a read error. This chain connects TRBV15 to TRBJ1-5; D not certain. Per germline, CDR1 LNHNV and CDR2 YYDKDF (reference sequence). The length of the CDR3 is 16 residues. CDR3 loop: CATSTTSPYSNQPQHF. The CDR3 DNA reads as TGTGCCACCAGCACGACCTCTCCTTACAGCAATCAGCCCCAACATTTT.

The chain recombines TRBV5-4 with TRBJ1-6; 7 nucleotides match TRBD1. Germline-derived CDR1 and CDR2 are SGHNT and YYREEE (reference sequence). V lost 5 bases, J lost 5 bases, and 7 bases stayed unmatched. The CDR3 loop spans 15 amino acids. In nucleotides, the CDR3 is TGTGCCAGCAGTAAAGGGGGCTTGGATAATTCACCCCTCCACTTT. Protein: CASSKGGLDNSPLHF.

This clone has more than one count but fewer than ten. This chain connects TRBV9 to TRBJ2-7; TRBD1 aligns across 7 bases. Germline V gene data show CDR1 as SGDLS and CDR2 as YYNGEE. This CDR3 comprises 14 residues. Trimming removed 0 bases from V and 3 bases from J; junction bases left unmatched: 3. The CDR3 loop is CASSVVPGGYEQYF. CDR3 in DNA: TGTGCCAGCAGCGTAGTGCCAGGGGGCTACGAGCAGTACTTC.

The rearrangement uses TRBV28 and TRBJ1-4; the match to TRBD1 covers 9 bases. This CDR3 spans 16 amino acids. Germline CDR1 reads MDHEN; CDR2 reads SYDVKM. V lost 1 base to trimming and J lost 7 bases; unmatched junction nucleotides: 7. For the CDR3, the DNA is TGTGCCAGCAGTTTATCAGGGACAGGGTTGAGTGAAAAACTGTTTTTT. This encodes CASSLSGTGLSEKLFF.

The chain links TRBV5-1 to TRBJ2-4; 13 nucleotides line up with TRBD2. The V gene's germline CDR1 is SGHRS and CDR2 YFSETQ. CDR3 length equals 15 residues. V shed 4 bases and J 10 bases; nucleotides not matched to a gene: 8. The CDR3 DNA reads TGCGCCAGCAGCATAGGGACTAGCGGGATGGGTATTCAGTACTTC. Translation: CASSIGTSGMGIQYF. The variable domain in full, with the rest retrieved from reference TRBV5-1 and TRBJ2-4, is KAGVTQTPRYLIKTRGQQVTLSCSPISGHRSVSWYQQTPGQGLQFLFEYFSETQRNKGNFPGRFSGRQFSNSRSEMNVSTLELGDSALYLCASSIGTSGMGIQYFGAGTRLSVL.

The chain is built from TRBV6-5 and TRBJ2-4; TRBD1 is a possible D gene (6 bases). CDR1 and CDR2 from the germline V gene are MNHEY and SVGAGI. V was clipped by 7 bases and J by 1 base, with 14 bases between them. The CDR3 totals 15 residues. For the CDR3, the DNA is TGTGCCAGCACCTCAGGGGAGAGGGCCAAAAACATTCAGTACTTC. It specifies CASTSGERAKNIQYF.

This chain joins TRBV5-1 and TRBJ1-1; a weak D match, TRBD1 (5 bases). The CDR3 loop spans 16 amino acids. V was shortened by 0 bases and J by 6 bases, with 18 bases between the two germline ends. Per germline, CDR1 SGHRS and CDR2 YFSETQ. In DNA, the CDR3 is TGCGCCAGCAGCTTGGTGGGCGGCGGGGGGTGGTCTGAAGCTTTCTTT. This encodes CASSLVGGGGWSEAFF.

The V and J genes are TRBV2 and TRBJ1-2, with D perhaps matching TRBD1 (6 bases). V dropped 8 bases and J dropped 4 bases, with 14 bases sitting between them. CDR1 and CDR2 from the germline V gene are SNHLY and FYNNEI. The CDR3 totals 13 residues. CDR3 in amino acids: CASGGGQGYGYTF. CDR3 nucleotide sequence: TGTGCCAGCGGGGGGGGGCAGGGCTATGGCTACACCTTC.

The V call is TRBV7-9, the J call TRBJ1-2; 11 bases are shared with TRBD1. The CDR3 loop spans 15 amino acids. Germline values: CDR1 SEHNR, CDR2 FQNEAQ (reference sequence). V dropped 3 bases and J dropped 6; count of bases not matched to a gene: 6. DNA for the CDR3: TGTGCCAGCAGCTTGAGGGGACAGGGGGGACATGGCTACACCTTC. It translates to CASSLRGQGGHGYTF.

The V gene is TRBV5-5, the J gene TRBJ2-5; D is unclear. The CDR3 runs to 13 residues. CDR1 is SGHKS and CDR2 is YYEKEE in the germline V gene (reference sequence). Trimming cost V 2 bases and J 0 bases, with 5 bases left between them. For the CDR3, the DNA is TGTGCCAGCAGCTTAGAGTACCAAGAGACCCAGTACTTC. This encodes CASSLEYQETQYF. Using reference TRBV5-5 and TRBJ2-5 for the parts outside the CDR3, the full variable domain is DAGVTQSPTHLIKTRGQQVTLRCSPISGHKSVSWYQQVLGQGPQFIFQYYEKEERGRGNFPDRFSARQFPNYSSELNVNALLLGDSALYLCASSLEYQETQYFGPGTRLLVL.

The chain employs TRBV9 and TRBJ1-2; tentative D call: TRBD1 (5 bases). The V end lost 1 base, the J end lost 5 bases, and 12 bases lay between the germline ends. This CDR3 has 14 residues. Germline V gene lookup returns CDR1 SGDLS and CDR2 YYNGEE. This CDR3 reads CASSVSRAGYGYTF. CDR3 bases: TGTGCCAGCAGCGTAAGCAGGGCAGGGTATGGCTACACCTTC.

V usage is TRBV28 and J usage is TRBJ2-3; TRBD1 matches at 10 bases. This CDR3 region has 15 residues. From germline, CDR1 is MDHEN and CDR2 SYDVKM. The trim removed 5 bases at V and 1 base at J, leaving 3 bases unmatched. The CDR3 reads CASSIGTGGTDTQYF. Written as DNA, the CDR3 is TGTGCCAGCAGTATCGGGACAGGGGGCACAGATACGCAGTATTTT.

The V call is TRBV7-2, the J call TRBJ1-2, with D possibly being TRBD1 (5 bases). The CDR3 is 17 residues long. CDR1 is SGHTA and CDR2 is FQGNSA in the germline V gene. The V gene lost 4 bases and the J gene lost 4 bases, with 22 bases spanning the gap. CDR3 region: CASSSTYRPSWAYGYTF. CDR3 in DNA: TGTGCCAGCAGCTCCACGTACAGGCCCTCCTGGGCCTATGGCTACACCTTC. The full variable domain, its missing parts supplied by reference TRBV7-2 and TRBJ1-2, is GAGVSQSPSNKVTEKGKDVELRCDPISGHTALYWYRQSLGQGLEFLIYFQGNSAPDKSGLPSDRFSAERTGGSVSTLTIQRTQQEDSAVYLCASSSTYRPSWAYGYTFGSGTRLTVV.

The chain links TRBV5-4 to TRBJ2-7; TRBD2 agrees at 10 bases. The V gene's germline CDR1 is SGHNT and CDR2 YYREEE (reference sequence). The CDR3 runs to 17 residues. J lost 2 bases, V lost 1 base, and 9 bases had no gene match. The CDR3 DNA follows: TGTGCCAGCAGCTTGAAGGGAGGGGGACTAGCGACCTACGAGCAGTACTTC. As protein: CASSLKGGGLATYEQYF.

This rearrangement joins TRBV5-1 to TRBJ2-6, with 9 bases fitting TRBD2. Looked up from germline, CDR1 is SGHRS and CDR2 is YFSETQ. V trimming: 0 bases; J trimming: 0 bases; junction bases outside the gene matches: 4. The CDR3 has 18 amino acids. The CDR3, as DNA: TGCGCCAGCAGCTTGGGGCCAGCGGGGGGCTCTGGGGCCAACGTCCTGACTTTC. Translated, it gives CASSLGPAGGSGANVLTF.

The chain has TRBV7-2 and TRBJ2-2; 7 bases line up with TRBD2. The germline CDR1 and CDR2 sequences are SGHTA and FQGNSA. Losses at the gene ends were 3 bases for V and 1 base for J; bases not matched to a gene: 2. The CDR3 is 15 amino acids. CDR3 amino acids: CASSFGGGNTGELFF. CDR3 nucleotide sequence: TGTGCCAGCAGCTTCGGCGGGGGGAACACCGGGGAGCTGTTTTTT. The full variable domain, completed using reference TRBV7-2 and TRBJ2-2, is GAGVSQSPSNKVTEKGKDVELRCDPISGHTALYWYRQSLGQGLEFLIYFQGNSAPDKSGLPSDRFSAERTGGSVSTLTIQRTQQEDSAVYLCASSFGGGNTGELFFGEGSRLTVL.

This rearrangement joins TRBV5-4 to TRBJ2-1, with 9 bases that match TRBD2. CDR3 length: 17 amino acids. The V gene's germline CDR1 is SGHNT and CDR2 YYREEE (reference sequence). With V trimmed by 3 bases and J by 6 bases, 13 bases remained unmatched. The CDR3 loop is CASSSGLAGGLGNEQFF. The CDR3 DNA is TGTGCCAGCAGCTCGGGACTAGCCGGGGGTCTAGGCAATGAGCAGTTCTTC. Combining the CDR3 with reference TRBV5-4 and TRBJ2-1 gives the whole variable domain ETGVTQSPTHLIKTRGQQVTLRCSSQSGHNTVSWYQQALGQGPQFIFQYYREEENGRGNFPPRFSGLQFPNYSSELNVNALELDDSALYLCASSSGLAGGLGNEQFFGPGTRLTVL.

The V call is TRBV18, the J call TRBJ1-3; the D is unclear. CDR3 length: 15 residues. Trimming cost V 3 bases and J 4 bases, with 13 bases left between them. Germline assignment: CDR1 KGHSH and CDR2 LQKENI. In nucleotides, the CDR3 is TGTGCCAGCTCACCCGGCGGGATGGAAGGAAACACCATATATTTT. Encoded protein: CASSPGGMEGNTIYF.

This chain connects TRBV2 to TRBJ2-7; TRBD2 is a possible D gene (5 bases). The CDR3 is made up of 14 amino acids. Per germline, CDR1 SNHLY and CDR2 FYNNEI. The germline V and J ends were trimmed by 2 bases and 5 bases, with 13 bases remaining between them. Here the CDR3 reads CASSEIGSLDEQYF. The CDR3 nucleotides read TGTGCCAGCAGTGAAATAGGGAGCCTTGACGAGCAGTACTTC.

CDR3 sequence (DNA): TGTGCCAGCATCAAGGACAGGGCCATGAACACTGAAGCTTTCTTT. This codes for CASIKDRAMNTEAFF. The chain uses TRBV7-2 and TRBJ1-1, with 8 positions matching TRBD1. The V gene end was trimmed by 7 bases and the J gene end by 0 bases; junction bases not matched to a gene: 7. The CDR3 is 15 amino acids. CDR1 SGHTA and CDR2 FQGNSA come from the germline V gene.

V gene TRBV9 combines with J gene TRBJ2-2; D unresolved. There are 15 residues in the CDR3. Germline values: CDR1 SGDLS, CDR2 YYNGEE. V was shortened by 10 bases and J by 2 bases, with 18 bases between the two germline ends. The CDR3 nucleotides are TGTGCCCGCTCGAGAGCGCAGCCTAACACCGGGGAGCTGTTTTTT. It translates to CARSRAQPNTGELFF.

The V and J genes are TRBV30 and TRBJ1-6, with D unclear. Germline assignment: CDR1 GTSNPN and CDR2 SVGIG (reference sequence). Trimming left V 0 bases short and J 8 bases short, with 8 bases between. The CDR3 is 13 residues long. CDR3 bases: TGTGCCTGGAGTGTGGTGTCGGATTCACCCCTCCACTTT. This codes for CAWSVVSDSPLHF. Variable domain in full (rest from reference TRBV30 and TRBJ1-6): SQTIHQWPATLVQPVGSPLSLECTVEGTSNPNLYWYRQAAGRGLQLLFYSVGIGQISSEVPQNLSASRPQDRQFILSSKKLLLSDSGFYLCAWSVVSDSPLHFGNGTRLTVT.

V is TRBV9 and J is TRBJ2-3; 12 nucleotides align to TRBD1. CDR1 and CDR2 from the germline V gene are SGDLS and YYNGEE. Germline trimming cut 1 base from V and 2 bases from J; bases unmatched to any gene: 8. The CDR3 contains 18 residues. CDR3 residues: CASSVLGDRGLDTDTQYF. The CDR3 DNA follows: TGTGCCAGCAGCGTATTAGGGGACAGGGGGCTCGACACAGATACGCAGTATTTT. The full variable domain, in which reference TRBV9 and TRBJ2-3 provide the parts outside the CDR3, is DSGVTQTPKHLITATGQRVTLRCSPRSGDLSVYWYQQSLDQGLQFLIQYYNGEERAKGNILERFSAQQFPDLHSELNLSSLELGDSALYFCASSVLGDRGLDTDTQYFGPGTRLTVL.

This chain links TRBV10-1 with TRBJ1-6; no clear D. CDR1 and CDR2 (germline): WNHNN, SYGVQD (reference sequence). This CDR3 has 16 amino acids. The V and J ends lost 8 bases and 2 bases respectively, with 16 bases between them. The CDR3 region is CASWTLRGTYNSPLHF. CDR3 DNA sequence: TGCGCCAGCTGGACGCTCCGGGGAACCTATAATTCACCCCTCCACTTT.

The DNA of the CDR3 is TGTGCCAGCAGCTGGGACCGACTAGCGGGAGCCTATGAGCAGTTCTTC. Its translation: CASSWDRLAGAYEQFF. This sequence joins TRBV14 and TRBJ2-1; TRBD2 aligns across 12 bases. CDR3 length: 16 residues. Germline V gene sequence: CDR1 SGHDN, CDR2 FVKESK. The trim removed 5 bases at V and 8 bases at J, leaving 10 bases unmatched.